This T cell receptor beta chain is drawn from a study of OX40 agonist ivuxolimab in advanced cancers. Study-wide context: Having had anti-PD-1, anti-PD-L1 or anti-CTLA-4 therapy before was allowed, and roughly 39% had some. Study-wide points: Nonresponders, in some cases, also had low normalized T-cell clonal expansion. CD8+ T cells showed, on average, more clonal expansion than CD4+ cells. Compared with others, partial responders at 0.1-3.0 mg/kg displayed clonal expansion among the lowest.

Germline V CDR1 and CDR2: LGHNA, YNFKEQ. CDR3 length: 13 amino acids. V was clipped by 1 base and J by 1 base, with 4 bases between them. Concerning this clone itself: The antigen remains unidentified.

The protocol was immunoSEQ multiplex PCR, while the TCRdb copy is restricted to in-frame clones and leaves out a portion. The sample carries 15,000 to 20,000 clones, 80% to 90% recorded once. The specimen comprised CD4+ or CD8+ T cells sorted from blood, sampled in a trial of the OX40 agonist ivuxolimab. This TCR was sampled from an adult with an advanced solid tumor such as melanoma, head and neck, liver or kidney cancer. This sequence joins TRBV4-2 and TRBJ2-5, with D unresolved. This CDR3 reads CASSQAIQETQYF. In nucleotides, the CDR3 is TGTGCCAGCAGCCAAGCCATCCAAGAGACCCAGTACTTC.